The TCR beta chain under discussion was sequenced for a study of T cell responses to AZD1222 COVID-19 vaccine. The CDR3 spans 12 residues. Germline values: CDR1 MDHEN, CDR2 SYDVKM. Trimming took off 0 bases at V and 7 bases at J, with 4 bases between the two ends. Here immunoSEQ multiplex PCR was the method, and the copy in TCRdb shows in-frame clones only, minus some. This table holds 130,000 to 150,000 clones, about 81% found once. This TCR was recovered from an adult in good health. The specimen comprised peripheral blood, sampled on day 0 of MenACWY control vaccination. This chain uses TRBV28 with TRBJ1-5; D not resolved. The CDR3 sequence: CASSLWRQPQHF. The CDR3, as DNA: TGTGCCAGCAGTTTATGGAGACAGCCCCAGCATTTT. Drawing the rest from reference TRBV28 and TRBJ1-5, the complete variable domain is DVKVTQSSRYLVKRTGEKVFLECVQDMDHENMFWYRQDPGLGLRLIYFSYDVKMKEKGDIPEGYSVSREKKERFSLILESASTNQTSMYLCASSLWRQPQHFGDGTRLSIL.